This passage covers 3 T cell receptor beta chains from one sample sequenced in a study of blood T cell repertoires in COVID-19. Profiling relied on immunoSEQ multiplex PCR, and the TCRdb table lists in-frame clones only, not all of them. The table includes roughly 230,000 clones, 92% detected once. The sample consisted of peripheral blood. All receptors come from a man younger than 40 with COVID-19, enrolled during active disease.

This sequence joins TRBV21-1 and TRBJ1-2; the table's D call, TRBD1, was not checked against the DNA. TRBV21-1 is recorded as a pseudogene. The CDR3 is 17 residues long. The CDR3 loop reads CASLTGGRDRGGYGYTF. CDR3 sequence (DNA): TGTGCCAGCCTCACCGGCGGGCGGGACAGGGGAGGCTATGGCTACACCTTC.

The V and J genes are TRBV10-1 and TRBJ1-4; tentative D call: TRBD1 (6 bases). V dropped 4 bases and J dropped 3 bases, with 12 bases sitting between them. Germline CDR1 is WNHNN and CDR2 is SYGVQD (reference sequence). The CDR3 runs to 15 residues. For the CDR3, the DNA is TGCGCCAGCAGTGGTGGGGGCGCGCCTAATGAAAAACTGTTTTTT. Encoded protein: CASSGGGAPNEKLFF.

CDR3 coding DNA: TGTGCCAGCAGCTTAAATGAGCCAGGGGCTGGAAACACCATATATTTT. Translated, it gives CASSLNEPGAGNTIYF. The chain joins TRBV7-3 to TRBJ1-3; maybe TRBD1 (6 bases). The V gene lost 1 base and the J gene lost 2 bases, with 12 bases spanning the gap. This CDR3 region has 16 residues. From germline, CDR1 is SGHTA and CDR2 FQGTGA.